This is a list of T cell receptor beta chains from one sample in a study of technical replicates of blood from a few donors. Produced via immunoSEQ multiplex PCR; TCRdb's table is partial and in-frame only. This table has over 55,000 clones, around 87% appearing once. The sequenced material came from PBMCs. All receptors come from a human donor in good health. Some clones in this sample may be carry-over from other donors' samples. The CDR3 runs from the conserved cysteine through the conserved F or W. A D gene is named only where the DNA matches it firmly. Clone size is given for some rows only: seen once, a few or many times, or a class if the clone is expanded.

CDR3 length	V gene	D gene	clone size	J gene	CDR3 protein	CDR3 DNA
15	TRBV5-1	TRBD1	.	TRBJ1-4	CASSSGTGIGEKLFF	TGCGCCAGCAGCTCCGGGACAGGGATAGGGGAAAAACTGTTTTTT
14	TRBV9	.	.	TRBJ2-7	CASSVDSWTYEQYF	TGTGCCAGCAGCGTAGACAGCTGGACCTACGAGCAGTACTTC
15	TRBV7-9	TRBD1	.	TRBJ1-6	CASSSRDSHNSPLHF	TGTGCCAGCAGCAGTAGGGACAGTCATAATTCACCCCTCCACTTT
11	TRBV5-6	.	once	TRBJ1-2	CASSSGGAHTF	TGTGCCAGCAGCTCAGGAGGGGCGCACACCTTC
15	TRBV9	TRBD1	.	TRBJ2-7	CASSRTGDSSYEQYF	TGTGCCAGCAGCAGGACAGGGGACAGCTCCTACGAGCAGTACTTC
17	TRBV7-2	TRBD1	few	TRBJ2-7	CASSLVGTGNNSYEQYF	TGTGCCAGCAGCTTAGTAGGGACAGGAAATAACTCCTACGAGCAGTACTTC
18	TRBV9	.	.	TRBJ2-5	CASSGRDQGVAVWETQYF	TGTGCCAGCAGCGGGAGGGATCAGGGTGTAGCGGTATGGGAGACCCAGTACTTC
15	TRBV7-9	.	.	TRBJ2-7	CASSLDSGFGYEQYF	TGTGCCAGCAGCTTAGATTCAGGGTTCGGTTACGAGCAGTACTTC
15	TRBV7-2	.	.	TRBJ1-5	CASSKVGGQGQPQHF	TGTGCCAGCAGCAAGGTCGGGGGGCAAGGTCAGCCCCAGCATTTT
13	TRBV11-3	.	.	TRBJ2-3	CASSLKQTDTQYF	TGTGCCAGCAGCCTGAAACAGACAGATACGCAGTATTTT
15	TRBV6-6	TRBD2	.	TRBJ2-7	CASSTGTSGSYEQYF	TGTGCCAGCAGTACCGGGACTAGCGGCTCCTACGAGCAGTACTTC
12	TRBV7-6	.	once	TRBJ2-2	CASSTGSGELFF	TGTGCCAGCAGCACAGGGTCCGGGGAGCTGTTTTTT
17	TRBV2	TRBD2	.	TRBJ2-1	CASSDTGLAGGPNEQFF	TGTGCCAGCAGTGATACGGGACTAGCGGGGGGGCCCAATGAGCAGTTCTTC
15	TRBV30	TRBD1	.	TRBJ1-4	CAGGTGGNTNEKLFF	TGTGCCGGGGGCACAGGGGGCAACACTAATGAAAAACTGTTTTTT
13	TRBV11-2	TRBD1	.	TRBJ2-2	CASSPDRPGELFF	TGTGCCAGCAGCCCGGACAGGCCCGGGGAGCTGTTTTTT
15	TRBV4-3	.	.	TRBJ2-1	CASSQKQGTYNEQFF	TGCGCCAGCAGCCAGAAACAGGGAACATACAATGAGCAGTTCTTC
13	TRBV6-4	.	.	TRBJ1-5	CASSEGRDQPQHF	TGTGCCAGCAGTGAGGGCAGGGATCAGCCCCAGCATTTT
13	TRBV28	.	.	TRBJ1-5	CASTASGGQPQHF	TGTGCCAGCACCGCCTCCGGGGGTCAGCCCCAGCATTTT
17	TRBV4-1	.	.	TRBJ2-5	CASSQAPEPTWRETQYF	TGCGCCAGCAGCCAAGCTCCGGAACCTACCTGGAGGGAGACCCAGTACTTC
12	TRBV29-1	TRBD1	.	TRBJ1-2	CSVTGQGNGYTF	TGCAGCGTGACCGGACAGGGTAATGGCTACACCTTC
14	TRBV18	.	once	TRBJ2-3	CASSPHPRADTQYF	TGTGCCAGCTCACCCCATCCCAGGGCAGATACGCAGTATTTT
18	TRBV5-4	TRBD2	.	TRBJ2-1	CASSRGLAGGSSYNEQFF	TGTGCCAGCAGCCGCGGACTAGCGGGAGGCAGCTCCTACAATGAGCAGTTCTTC
11	TRBV30	.	.	TRBJ2-1	CAWSAGGVQFF	TGTGCCTGGAGTGCTGGAGGTGTGCAGTTCTTC
13	TRBV11-2	TRBD2	.	TRBJ2-1	CASSLDRLAGGLF	TGTGCCAGCAGCTTAGACCGCTTAGCGGGAGGGCTCTTC
18	TRBV18	TRBD2	.	TRBJ2-2	CASSPIRTSGGNTGELFF	TGTGCCAGCTCACCAATCAGGACTAGCGGGGGAAACACCGGGGAGCTGTTTTTT
19	TRBV4-1	TRBD1	.	TRBJ1-6	CASSPDAGGPGSYNSPLHF	TGCGCCAGCAGCCCCGACGCAGGGGGCCCCGGCTCCTATAATTCACCCCTCCACTTT
17	TRBV4-3	.	.	TRBJ1-1	CASSQETGGRLRGEAFF	TGCGCCAGCAGCCAAGAAACGGGGGGGCGGCTGCGAGGTGAAGCTTTCTTT
16	TRBV6-1	TRBD2	.	TRBJ2-1	CASSETSGGPYNEQFF	TGTGCCAGCAGTGAGACTAGCGGGGGGCCCTACAATGAGCAGTTCTTC
15	TRBV7-8	.	.	TRBJ2-7	CASSLSRSGLYEQYF	TGTGCCAGCAGCTTAAGTCGGTCCGGGTTATACGAGCAGTACTTC